Following are 6 T cell receptor beta chains from one sample sequenced in a study of blood T cell repertoires in COVID-19. Assay: immunoSEQ multiplex PCR; the TCRdb copy retains only in-frame clones and omits some. The top ten hold 0.7% of the sample, which has 260,000 or so clones, 88% seen once. Input material: peripheral blood. These receptors all stem from a human donor in a cohort sampled during active COVID-19.

The V gene is TRBV20-1, the J gene TRBJ1-2; unclear D gene. Trimming stripped 6 bases from V and 8 bases from J, with 7 bases between. Germline-derived CDR1 and CDR2 are DFQATT and SNEGSKA (reference sequence). The length of the CDR3 is 9 residues. The CDR3, as DNA: TGCAGTGCCGGGGAGGGCTACACCTTC. Its protein product is CSAGEGYTF.

The genes are TRBV10-3 and TRBJ2-7, with a possible D match to TRBD1 (5 bases). Germline-derived CDR1 and CDR2 are ENHRY and SYGVKD. This CDR3 region has 14 residues. Trimming removed 8 bases from V and 4 bases from J, with 18 bases in between. This CDR3 reads CAIEAGREKYEQYF. CDR3 nucleotides: TGTGCCATCGAGGCTGGCAGGGAAAAATACGAGCAGTACTTC.

V gene TRBV4-3 combines with J gene TRBJ2-5; tentative D call: TRBD1 (6 bases). Germline CDR1 is LGHNA and CDR2 is YSLEER. This CDR3 has 16 residues. Trimming stripped 0 bases from V and 5 bases from J, with 16 bases between. The CDR3 here is CASSQDLRGGRETQYF. The DNA of the CDR3 is TGCGCCAGCAGCCAAGACCTGAGAGGGGGTCGGGAGACCCAGTACTTC.

The rearrangement links TRBV4-3 to TRBJ2-5, with D maybe TRBD1 (5 bases). The germline V gene encodes CDR1 LGHNA and CDR2 YSLEER. V lost 0 bases to trimming and J lost 3 bases, with 11 bases between them. There are 15 residues in the CDR3. The CDR3 sequence is CASSQDRQGEETQYF. Here the CDR3 DNA reads TGCGCCAGCAGCCAAGATAGGCAGGGTGAAGAGACCCAGTACTTC.

The chain carries TRBV30 and TRBJ2-4; weak D call: TRBD1 (5 bases). The V gene's germline CDR1 is GTSNPN and CDR2 SVGIG (reference sequence). The CDR3 is made up of 14 amino acids. The V and J ends lost 2 bases and 5 bases respectively, with 13 bases between them. CDR3 DNA: TGTGCCTGGAGTAGGGGCGGTATCGAAAACATTCAGTACTTC. This codes for CAWSRGGIENIQYF.

The chain has TRBV4-3 and TRBJ1-6; TRBD1 matches at 8 bases. J was trimmed by 9 bases and V by 0 bases; bases with no gene match: 7. The CDR3 consists of 16 residues. Germline CDR1 and CDR2: LGHNA and YSLEER. The CDR3 sequence is CASSQEGPGGSSPLHF. In nucleotides, the CDR3 is TGCGCCAGCAGCCAAGAGGGTCCAGGGGGCAGTTCACCCCTCCACTTT.